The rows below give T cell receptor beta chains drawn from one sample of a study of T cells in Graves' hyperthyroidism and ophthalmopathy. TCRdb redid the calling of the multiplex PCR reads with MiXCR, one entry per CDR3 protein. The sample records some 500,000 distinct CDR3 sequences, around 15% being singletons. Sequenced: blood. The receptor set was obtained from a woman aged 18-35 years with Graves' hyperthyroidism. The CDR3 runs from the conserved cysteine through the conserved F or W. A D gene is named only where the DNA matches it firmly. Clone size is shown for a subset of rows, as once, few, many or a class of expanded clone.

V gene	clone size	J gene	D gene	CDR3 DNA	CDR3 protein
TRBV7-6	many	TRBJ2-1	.	TGTGCCAGCAGCTTAGGGCTAGCCTACAATGAGCAGTTCTTC	CASSLGLAYNEQFF
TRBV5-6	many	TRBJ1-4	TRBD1	TGTGCCAGCAGCCATCGGACAGGGGAGTGGGAAAAACTGTTTTTT	CASSHRTGEWEKLFF
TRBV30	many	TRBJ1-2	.	TGTGCTGGGATCTCCGGGACCTTCTATAACTATGGCTACACCTTC	CAGISGTFYNYGYTF
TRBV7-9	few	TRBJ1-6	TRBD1	TGTGCCAGCAGCTTAGAGTCGGGACAGGGTAATTCACCCCTCCACTTT	CASSLESGQGNSPLHF
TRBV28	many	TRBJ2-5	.	TGTGCCAGCAGAATTGGGACTCTCCACGAGACCCAGTACTTC	CASRIGTLHETQYF
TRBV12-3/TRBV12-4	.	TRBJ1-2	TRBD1	TGTGCCAGCAACTTTCAGGGGGACTATGGCTACACCTTC	CASNFQGDYGYTF
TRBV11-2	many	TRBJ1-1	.	TGTGCCAGCAGCCATGACAGTAATTTGAACACTGAAGCTTTCTTT	CASSHDSNLNTEAFF
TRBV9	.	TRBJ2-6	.	TGTGCCAGCAGCGGACAGGGGAGGGCTGGGGCCAACGTCCTGACTTTC	CASSGQGRAGANVLTF
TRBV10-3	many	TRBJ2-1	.	TGTGCCATCAGTGAGGAAACTGGGGACAATGAGCAGTTCTTC	CAISEETGDNEQFF
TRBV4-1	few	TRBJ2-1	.	TGCGCCAGCAGCCAAGATCCATATGTCCGAAACAATGAGCAGTTCTTC	CASSQDPYVRNNEQFF
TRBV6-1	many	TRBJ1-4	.	TGTGCCACAAAAGGGAGGTCGTGGGAAAAACTGTTTTTT	CATKGRSWEKLFF
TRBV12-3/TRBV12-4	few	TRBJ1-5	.	TGTGCCAGCAGGTCAACAGGGCGTCAGCCCCAGCATTTT	CASRSTGRQPQHF
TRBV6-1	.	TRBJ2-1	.	TGTGCCAGCCGAAGATTGGGGGTGTCCTCCTACAATGAGCAGTTCTTC	CASRRLGVSSYNEQFF
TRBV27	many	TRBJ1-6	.	TGTGCCAGCAGCCCCGTGGGTTCACCCCTCCACTTT	CASSPVGSPLHF
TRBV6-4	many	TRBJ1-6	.	TGTGCCAGCAGTGAACGGGGGGAAGACTCACCCCTCCACTTT	CASSERGEDSPLHF
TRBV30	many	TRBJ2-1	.	TGTGCCTGGAGTGTAGGAGGGGCAGCCTACAATGAGCAGTTCTTC	CAWSVGGAAYNEQFF
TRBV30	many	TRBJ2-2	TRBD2	TGTGCCTGGGGTAGCGCTAGCGGGACCGGGGAGCTGTTTTTT	CAWGSASGTGELFF
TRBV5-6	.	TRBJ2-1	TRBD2	TGTGCCAGCACCCCGGGGGGGCCTAGCGGGAAGAATGAGCAGTTCTTC	CASTPGGPSGKNEQFF
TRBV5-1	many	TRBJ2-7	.	TGCGCCAGCAGCAGGTGGGCGGCCAAGGAGCAGTACTTC	CASSRWAAKEQYF
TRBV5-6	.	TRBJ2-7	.	TGTGCCAGCAGCTTGGGGTCCCTCGGGTATTACGAGCAGTACTTC	CASSLGSLGYYEQYF
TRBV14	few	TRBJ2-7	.	TGTGCCAGCAGCCGAAGGGGGGGGTCGGGCTACTACGAGCAGTACTTC	CASSRRGGSGYYEQYF
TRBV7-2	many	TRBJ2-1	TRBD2	TGTGCCAGCAGCTTTGCCCGAAGCGGGGGGATTGCCAATGAGCAGTTCTTC	CASSFARSGGIANEQFF
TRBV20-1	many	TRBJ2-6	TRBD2	TGCAGTGCTAGTCCCGGGACTAGCGGGAGCTCTGGGGCCAACGTCCTGACTTTC	CSASPGTSGSSGANVLTF
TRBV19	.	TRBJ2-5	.	TGTGCCAGTAGTATCGGGGACGGACAAGAGACCCAGTACTTC	CASSIGDGQETQYF
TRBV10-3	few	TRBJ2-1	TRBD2	TGTGCCATCAGTGAGCCCGGGGGGGGGGCGAATGAGCAGTTCTTC	CAISEPGGGANEQFF
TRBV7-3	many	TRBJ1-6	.	TGTGCCAGCAGCTTAAGCGCCCTTAATTCACCCCTCCACTTT	CASSLSALNSPLHF
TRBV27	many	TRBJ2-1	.	TGTGCCAGCAGCGGGGTAACCTACAATGAGCAGTTCTTC	CASSGVTYNEQFF
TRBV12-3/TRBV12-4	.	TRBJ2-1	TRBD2	TGTGCCAGCAGCTCGGGACTAGCGGGAGGGCCTGGATATGAGCAGTTCTTC	CASSSGLAGGPGYEQFF
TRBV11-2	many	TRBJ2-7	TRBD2	TGTGCCAGCAGCCCCCAAGCGGGAGGGGTGCAGTACTTC	CASSPQAGGVQYF
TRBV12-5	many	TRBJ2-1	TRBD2	TGTGCTAGTGGCCAGGGACTAGCGGAGCAGTTCTTC	CASGQGLAEQFF
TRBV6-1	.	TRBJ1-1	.	TGTGCCAGCAGTGAAGGTGGGACCCCAAGTCCCGCTTTCTTT	CASSEGGTPSPAFF
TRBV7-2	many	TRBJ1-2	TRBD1	TGTGCCAGCAGCCCCCAGACAGGGGACCGCTATGGCTACACCTTC	CASSPQTGDRYGYTF
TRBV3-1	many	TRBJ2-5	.	TGTGCCAGCAGCCAAGTTCGGGCCGGGGAGACCCAGTACTTC	CASSQVRAGETQYF
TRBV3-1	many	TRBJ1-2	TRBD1	TGTGCCAGCAGCCAAGGACAGGGCGTCTATGGCTACACCTTC	CASSQGQGVYGYTF
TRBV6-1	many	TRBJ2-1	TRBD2	TGTGCCAGCAGTAAATTATCCTCTAATATATCCCCTCTAGCGGGAGGGCAGGGGAATGAGCAGTTCTTC	CASSKLSSNISPLAGGQGNEQFF
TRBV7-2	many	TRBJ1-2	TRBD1	TGTGCCAGCATCCCGGGACAGGGGGTGGTCTATGGCTACACCTTC	CASIPGQGVVYGYTF
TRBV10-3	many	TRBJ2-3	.	TGTGCCATCACCACGGGCCTACTCAGGGGCACAGATACGCAGTATTTT	CAITTGLLRGTDTQYF
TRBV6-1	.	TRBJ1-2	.	TGTGCCAGCAGCCCTGAGGGGTATGTCGACGGCTACACCTTC	CASSPEGYVDGYTF
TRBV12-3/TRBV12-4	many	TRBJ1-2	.	TGTGCCAGCAGTTTAGCAGGGCCGGGTTGGGGGGCCTATGGCTACACCTTC	CASSLAGPGWGAYGYTF
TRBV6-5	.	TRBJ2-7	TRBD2	TGTGCCAGCAGTTATTCCCTTACTAGCGGTATCTCCTACGAGCAGTACTTC	CASSYSLTSGISYEQYF
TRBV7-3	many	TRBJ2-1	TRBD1	TGTGCCAGCAGCTCCAACCCGACAGGGACCAATGAGCAGTTCTTC	CASSSNPTGTNEQFF
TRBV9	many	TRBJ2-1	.	TGTGCCAGCAGCAAACGGGACGACAATGAGCAGTTCTTC	CASSKRDDNEQFF
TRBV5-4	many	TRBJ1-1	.	TGTGCCAGCAGCAAACCGGGACAGAACACTGAAGCTTTCTTT	CASSKPGQNTEAFF
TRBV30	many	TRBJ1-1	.	TGTGCCTGGAGTGGAGGCGAGGAAGCTTTCTTT	CAWSGGEEAFF
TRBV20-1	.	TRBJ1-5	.	TGCAGTGCTCCAGTCCCTGGACAGAATCAGCCCCAGCATTTT	CSAPVPGQNQPQHF
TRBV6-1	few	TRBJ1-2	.	TGTGCCAGCAGCCAAGACCTTTGGACATCTAGCTACACCTTC	CASSQDLWTSSYTF
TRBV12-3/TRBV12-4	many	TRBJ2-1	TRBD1	TGTGCCAGCAGGCAGGACAGGGGGAATGCACAGCAGTTCTTC	CASRQDRGNAQQFF
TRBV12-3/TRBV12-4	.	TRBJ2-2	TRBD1	TGTGCCATAGACAGGGGGCTTCCTTGGGGGGAGCTGTTTTTT	CAIDRGLPWGELFF
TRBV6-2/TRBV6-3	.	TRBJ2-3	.	TGTGCCAGCGCCCTCCCCCCAACCCGCACAGATACGCAGTATTTT	CASALPPTRTDTQYF